A single TCR beta chain is shown here with its context. This specimen comes from a study of blood T cell repertoires in COVID-19. Assay used: immunoSEQ multiplex PCR; TCRdb lists only in-frame clones, some missing. The sample lists roughly 150,000 clones, 70% to 90% occurring once. Per germline, CDR1 SGHVS and CDR2 FQNEAQ. There are 16 residues in the CDR3. V lost 1 base, J lost 7 bases, and 9 bases stayed unmatched. The TCR comes from an elderly woman with COVID-19, enrolled during active disease. Sequences were obtained from peripheral blood. The chain combines TRBV7-8 with TRBJ2-1, with 8 bases matching TRBD1. The CDR3 DNA reads TGTGCCAGCAGCTTAGGCCGGGACAGGAGTCGGAATGAGCAGTTCTTC. The encoded protein is CASSLGRDRSRNEQFF.